This T cell receptor (beta chain) is from a study of blood T cell repertoires in COVID-19. Looking at the study overall: In each case, the material was cDNA or gDNA derived from T cells, B-cell-depleted T cells, or PBMCs.

Germline values: CDR1 SGHRS, CDR2 YFSETQ. The V gene end was trimmed by 4 bases and the J gene end by 4 bases; junction bases not matched to a gene: 4. There are 14 residues in the CDR3. This clone has a count of ten or more. Generated by immunoSEQ multiplex PCR, the TCRdb table keeps only in-frame clones and is missing some. The sample lists more than 200,000 clones; approximately 88% were seen once. The chain carries TRBV5-1 and TRBJ2-7; TRBD2 matches 11 bases. What was sequenced was PBMCs or T cells enriched from blood (not recorded which). The TCR sequence derives from a woman younger than 45 who had been exposed to COVID-19. CDR3 sequence (DNA): TGCGCCAGCAGCCCTTCTAGCGGGAGGTACGAGCAGTACTTC. It translates to CASSPSSGRYEQYF.